This T cell receptor beta chain stems from a study of T-cell reconstitution after alpha-beta-depleted transplantation in children. Molecular barcoding with unique molecular identifiers was used for the TCRbeta library. TCRdb redid the calling of the PCR reads with MiXCR, one entry per CDR3 protein. The table records about 480,000 distinct CDR3 sequences, roughly an eighth of them present only once. This clonotype was detected ten times or more. Sequences were derived from PBMCs from the stem cell graft donor, sampled from the stem cell graft. This clonotype originated in a human donor who donated a stem cell graft to a child with combined immunodeficiency.

CDR3 nucleotides: TGTGCCACCTCGAAAGCGGGGACACTGAATACGCAGTATTTT. Translation gives CATSKAGTLNTQYF. The chain combines TRBV6-1 with TRBJ2-3; D perhaps matches TRBD2 (7 bases). The CDR3 runs 14 residues. The germline V gene encodes CDR1 MNHNS and CDR2 SASEGT. Trimming removed 10 bases at V and 7 bases at J, with 21 bases between.